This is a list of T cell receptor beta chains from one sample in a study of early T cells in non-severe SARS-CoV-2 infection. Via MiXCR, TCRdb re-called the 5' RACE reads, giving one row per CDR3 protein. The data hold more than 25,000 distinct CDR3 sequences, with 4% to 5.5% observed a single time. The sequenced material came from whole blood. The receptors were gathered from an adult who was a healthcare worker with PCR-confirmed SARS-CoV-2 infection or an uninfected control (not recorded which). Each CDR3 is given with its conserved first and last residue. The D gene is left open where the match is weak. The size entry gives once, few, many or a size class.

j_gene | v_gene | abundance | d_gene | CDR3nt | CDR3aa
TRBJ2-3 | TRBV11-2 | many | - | TGTGCCAGCAGGAGGAGCGGAGCTAGCACAGATACGCAGTATTTT | CASRRSGASTDTQYF
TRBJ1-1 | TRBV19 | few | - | TGTGCCAGTAGTATCCCTCGACAAGCTGAAGCTTTCTTT | CASSIPRQAEAFF
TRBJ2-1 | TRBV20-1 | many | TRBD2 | TGCAGTGCCGCTCTAGCGGGAGTCTTTGATGAGCAGTTCTTC | CSAALAGVFDEQFF
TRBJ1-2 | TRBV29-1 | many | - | TGCAGCGTTTGGTCCGGGGCCAACTATGGCTACACCTTC | CSVWSGANYGYTF
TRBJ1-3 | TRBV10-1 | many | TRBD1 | TGCGCCAGCAGCGATAGGGACAGCTCTGGAAACACCATATATTTT | CASSDRDSSGNTIYF
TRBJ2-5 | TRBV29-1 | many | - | TGCAGCGTCCAAAGCCCCGAACTGGGAGAGACCCAGTACTTC | CSVQSPELGETQYF
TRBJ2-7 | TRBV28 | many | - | TGTGCCAGCAGTTTGATGCAGGGGAGATCCTACGAGCAGTACTTC | CASSLMQGRSYEQYF
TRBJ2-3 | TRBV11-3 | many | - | TGTGCCAGCAGCTTGGGGATAATGGAGGATACGCAGTATTTT | CASSLGIMEDTQYF
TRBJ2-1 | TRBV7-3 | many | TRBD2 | TGTGCCAGCAGCTTAACGTCATCGTGGCTAGCGGGTACCAATGAGCAGTTCTTC | CASSLTSSWLAGTNEQFF
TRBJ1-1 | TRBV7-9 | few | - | TGTGCCAGCAGTCAGACTCGTCTGGGGACGGAGAACACTGAAGCTTTCTTT | CASSQTRLGTENTEAFF